This entry lists 2 T cell receptor beta chains sequenced from one sample in a study of spatial heterogeneity in lung cancer. Each CDR3 protein gets one entry after TCRdb re-called the 5' RACE reads with MiXCR. The data show 20,000 to 30,000 distinct CDR3 sequences, roughly 9.7% seen once. Sample time point: blood at routine non-recurrence follow-up after resection. This specimen consisted of PBMCs, obtained at follow-up. These TCRs come from a male donor with early-stage non-small cell lung cancer.

About this clonotype itself: A much larger clone lies a single base off, so this may be a read error. V usage is TRBV11-3 and J usage is TRBJ2-1, with D hard to call. The germline V gene has CDR1 SGHNT and CDR2 YENEEA. The length of the CDR3 is 12 residues. Here the CDR3 reads CACSSWVNEQFF. CDR3 coding DNA: TGTGCCTGCAGCTCTTGGGTCAATGAGCAGTTCTTC.

This chain connects TRBV6-2 or TRBV6-3 to TRBJ2-7; D remains ambiguous. The V gene's germline CDR1 is MNHEY and CDR2 SVGEGT. Trimming left V 8 bases short and J 1 base short, with 12 bases between. The CDR3 has 13 amino acids. The CDR3 DNA is TGTGCCAGCCAGAGGACGGTTTCCTACGAGCAGTACTTC. It translates to CASQRTVSYEQYF.